This TCR beta chain was documented in a study of tumor-infiltrating lymphocytes in primary liver carcinoma. Germline V gene data show CDR1 as SQVTM and CDR2 as ANQGSEA. The CDR3 extends over 15 amino acids. TCR beta cDNA was prepared out of approximately 500 ng total RNA by means of a constant-region primer. Investigators got TCR beta libraries out of three nested multiplex PCR rounds, done with slightly modified ARM-PCR. The study ran its first two PCR rounds for roughly 11 cycles each, using TRBV1-TRBV30 forward primers and a C-beta reverse primer. TCRdb redid the calling of the multiplex PCR reads with MiXCR, one entry per CDR3 protein. The sample yields about 200,000 distinct CDR3 sequences, around 81% seen once. Co-extraction of RNA and DNA was performed on about 18-30 mg of unsorted bulk tissue. As for this clonotype: Compared with germline, one end of the junction differs, possibly owing to a read error.

Sequenced material: tumor tissue from primary liver carcinoma. The origin of this receptor is a man in his forties with primary liver carcinoma and hepatitis B virus infection. The chain recombines TRBV29-1 with TRBJ2-5; TRBD1 might be the D (7 bases). CDR3 amino acids: CSVEYTTGRSETQYF. The CDR3 DNA reads TGCAGCGTTGAATATACGACAGGGAGGTCGGAGACCCAGTATTTC.